This T cell receptor (beta chain) was profiled in a study of tumor-infiltrating lymphocytes in primary liver carcinoma. Across the whole study: The patient population consisted of men and women between 30 and 69 years of age. Maximum tumor diameters ranged from roughly 4.2 to 10 cm, stage T1-T3 N0M0.

Trimming stripped 1 base from V and 12 bases from J, with 22 bases between. In germline, CDR1 is SGHAT, CDR2 FQDESV (reference sequence). The CDR3 contains 16 residues. A constant-region primer served to make TCR beta cDNA from 500 to 550 ng total RNA. Three nested multiplex PCR rounds, a slightly modified ARM-PCR, produced the libraries for TCR beta. A C-beta reverse primer was combined with TRBV1-TRBV30 forward primers in the first two PCR rounds, and each round had approximately 9 cycles. TCRdb re-derived calls from the multiplex PCR reads in MiXCR, one entry per CDR3 protein. Of 75,000 to 80,000 distinct CDR3 sequences listed, 69% are singletons. From roughly 21-30 mg of unsorted bulk tissue, DNA and RNA were co-extracted together. The study's findings and limits: The 250 largest clones made up significantly more of tumor than blood repertoires (p = 0.039). Tumor region pairs showed greater overlap than either tumor-adjacent or tumor-blood pairs did.

To note about this clonotype: The antigen is unknown. No conserved phenylalanine or tryptophan is present at the end of the CDR3, so a read error is the likely explanation.

This sequence joins TRBV11-1 and TRBJ2-1; possibly TRBD2 for D (6 bases). The origin of this receptor is a middle-aged man with primary liver carcinoma and hepatitis B virus infection. The specimen sequenced was tumor-adjacent normal liver tissue. The CDR3: CASSLGLGLPTHVQFS. In nucleotides, the CDR3 is TGTGCCAGCAGCTTAGGCCTGGGACTTCCTACGCATGTGCAGTTCTCC.